Below, 13 T cell receptor beta chains from the same sample are listed, as sequenced in a study of identical twins. TCRdb reprocessed the 5' RACE reads with MiXCR, giving one entry per CDR3 protein. The repertoire holds about 720,000 distinct CDR3 sequences, with roughly 18% as singletons. These data were also filed under a second study, of T cells expressing NK-cell markers.

Sequenced sample: PBMCs. The receptors here all came from a woman younger than 30 in good health.

This clonotype has just a few counts. The CDR3 is CASSPRTSGSGSTGELFF. In DNA, the CDR3 is TGTGCCAGCAGCCCAAGGACTAGCGGGAGCGGAAGCACCGGGGAGCTGTTTTTT. The chain carries TRBV14 and TRBJ2-2; 13 bases line up with TRBD2. With 4 bases clipped from V and 4 bases from J, the junction kept 9 bases outside the gene matches. Germline CDR1 SGHDN, CDR2 FVKESK. This CDR3 has 18 residues.

This clonotype turned up a few times. This chain links TRBV20-1 with TRBJ2-1; TRBD2 agrees at 9 bases. Germline V CDR1 and CDR2: DFQATT, SNEGSKA (reference sequence). V trimming: 4 bases; J trimming: 0 bases; junction bases outside the gene matches: 10. The CDR3 contains 17 residues. The CDR3: CSATRAAGGSSYNEQFF. CDR3 in DNA: TGCAGTGCTACTCGCGCAGCGGGGGGAAGCTCCTACAATGAGCAGTTCTTC.

The chain employs TRBV4-1 and TRBJ2-7; no clear D. V lost 4 bases and J 5 bases, leaving 12 bases between the germline ends. This CDR3 is 13 amino acids long. The germline V gene encodes CDR1 MGHRA and CDR2 YSYEKL. The CDR3 DNA follows: TGCGCCAGCAGCCCGTTGGGTCAAAACGAGCAGTACTTC. Protein sequence: CASSPLGQNEQYF.

This clonotype was seen more than once but under ten times. The rearrangement uses TRBV27 and TRBJ2-4, with D possibly called TRBD1 or TRBD2 (5 bases each). The CDR3 totals 15 residues. Trimming took 7 bases from V and 3 from J, leaving 16 bases between them. CDR1 and CDR2 from the germline V gene are MNHEY and SMNVEV (reference sequence). The DNA of the CDR3 is TGTGCCAGCATGGGGGAATGGCCGGTCAAAAACATTCAGTACTTC. Translation gives CASMGEWPVKNIQYF.

The chain couples TRBV7-2 to TRBJ2-5, with D unclear. V lost 3 bases to trimming and J lost 13 bases, with 18 bases between them. The CDR3 is 13 amino acids. Germline V gives CDR1 SGHTA, CDR2 FQGNSA. The CDR3 bases are TGTGCCAGCAGCTTCATGAATTCTGGGAAATCGTACTTC. Translated, it gives CASSFMNSGKSYF.

This clonotype was seen more than once but under ten times. CDR3 bases: TGTGCCAGCAGTCCCCGGAGAGGTAGCGGGGGGGGCACAGATACGCAGTATTTT. This gives the protein CASSPRRGSGGGTDTQYF. This rearrangement joins TRBV6-1 to TRBJ2-3, with 11 nucleotides matching TRBD2. The CDR3 consists of 18 residues. Germline V CDR1 and CDR2: MNHNS, SASEGT. The trim removed 5 bases at V and 1 base at J, leaving 11 bases unmatched.

The chain joins TRBV20-1 to TRBJ2-5; unclear D gene. Per germline, CDR1 DFQATT and CDR2 SNEGSKA (reference sequence). The CDR3 contains 11 residues. Trimming cost V 1 base and J 7 bases, with 7 bases left between them. The chain's CDR3 is CSARASGTQYF. In nucleotides, the CDR3 is TGCAGTGCTAGAGCCAGTGGGACCCAGTACTTC.

The gene calls are TRBV5-1 and TRBJ2-7; D is ambiguous. V lost 2 bases and J 2 bases, leaving 8 bases between the germline ends. The CDR3 has 13 amino acids. Germline CDR1 reads SGHRS; CDR2 reads YFSETQ. The CDR3 DNA is TGCGCCAGCAGCTTCCACCCCGCCTACGAGCAGTACTTC. This translates into CASSFHPAYEQYF.

The rearrangement links TRBV20-1 to TRBJ1-3; D remains ambiguous. Germline assignment: CDR1 DFQATT and CDR2 SNEGSKA (reference sequence). Trimming took 6 bases from V and 0 from J, leaving 9 bases between them. The CDR3 contains 13 residues. CDR3 in amino acids: CSASLSSGNTIYF. The CDR3 nucleotides are TGCAGTGCCAGTCTTAGCTCTGGAAACACCATATATTTT.

This clonotype was seen only a few times. The genes are TRBV5-6 and TRBJ2-7, with a weak D call TRBD1 (5 bases). The CDR3 contains 17 residues. Germline CDR1 and CDR2: SGHDT and YYEEEE. V was clipped by 0 bases and J by 2 bases, with 18 bases between them. The CDR3 DNA reads as TGTGCCAGCAGCTTGGGACTTACGCAGGTGGGGCCCTACGAGCAGTACTTC. Protein product: CASSLGLTQVGPYEQYF.

The chain uses TRBV5-1 and TRBJ2-1; D tentatively fits TRBD1 or TRBD2 (7 bases each). The germline CDR1 and CDR2 sequences are SGHRS and YFSETQ. The CDR3 has 14 amino acids. V was shortened by 7 bases and J by 5 bases, with 16 bases between the two germline ends. DNA of the CDR3: TGCGCCAGCGCCGGGCAGGGGGGGAACAATGAGCAGTTCTTC. This encodes CASAGQGGNNEQFF.

This clonotype was counted a few times. The V call is TRBV5-1, the J call TRBJ2-3; TRBD2 agrees at 11 bases. Germline trimming cut 3 bases from V and 4 bases from J; bases unmatched to any gene: 1. The CDR3 has 14 amino acids. Germline CDR1 is SGHRS and CDR2 is YFSETQ. The CDR3 DNA reads as TGCGCCAGCAGCTCGACTAGCGGGGCAGATACGCAGTATTTT. Protein sequence: CASSSTSGADTQYF. Variable domain in full (rest from reference TRBV5-1 and TRBJ2-3): KAGVTQTPRYLIKTRGQQVTLSCSPISGHRSVSWYQQTPGQGLQFLFEYFSETQRNKGNFPGRFSGRQFSNSRSEMNVSTLELGDSALYLCASSSTSGADTQYFGPGTRLTVL.

This chain connects TRBV5-1 to TRBJ1-2; no definite D call. Deletions cut 3 bases from V and 3 bases from J, with 9 bases between. This CDR3 has 13 residues. In germline, CDR1 is SGHRS, CDR2 YFSETQ. CDR3 sequence (DNA): TGCGCCAGCAGCTCCTGGACCCACTATGGCTACACCTTC. Its protein is CASSSWTHYGYTF. The full variable domain, completed using reference TRBV5-1 and TRBJ1-2, is KAGVTQTPRYLIKTRGQQVTLSCSPISGHRSVSWYQQTPGQGLQFLFEYFSETQRNKGNFPGRFSGRQFSNSRSEMNVSTLELGDSALYLCASSSWTHYGYTFGSGTRLTVV.